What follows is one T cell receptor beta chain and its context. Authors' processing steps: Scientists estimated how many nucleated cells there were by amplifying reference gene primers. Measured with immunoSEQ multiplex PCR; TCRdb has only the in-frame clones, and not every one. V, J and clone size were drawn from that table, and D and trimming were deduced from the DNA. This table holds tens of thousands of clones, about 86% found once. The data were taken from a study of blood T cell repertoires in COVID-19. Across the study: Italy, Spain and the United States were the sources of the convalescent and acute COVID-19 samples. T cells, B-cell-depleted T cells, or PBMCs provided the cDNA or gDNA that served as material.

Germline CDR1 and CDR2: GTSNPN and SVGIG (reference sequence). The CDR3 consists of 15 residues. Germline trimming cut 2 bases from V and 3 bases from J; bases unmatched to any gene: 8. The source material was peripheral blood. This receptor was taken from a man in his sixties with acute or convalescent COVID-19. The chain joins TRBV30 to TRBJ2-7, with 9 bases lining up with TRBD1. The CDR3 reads CAWSQTGGSYYEQYF. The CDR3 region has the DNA TGTGCCTGGAGTCAAACAGGGGGCTCCTACTACGAGCAGTACTTC.